Shown below are 4 T cell receptor beta chains from a single sample sequenced in a study of blood T cell repertoires in COVID-19 (dated by TCRdb to between 2020 and 2021). Library prep was done by the immunoSEQ multiplex PCR assay. Not all clones reach the TCRdb copy of this immuneACCESS table, which keeps in-frame sequences only. Checked studies attribute under half of the gap to unresolved V genes and leave the rest unexplained. The sample table lists approximately 160,000 clones, 93% of them with a count of one. The top ten hold under 2% of the sample. Sequenced sample: peripheral blood. Receptor source: a woman aged 55-75 years with COVID-19, enrolled during active disease.

The chain uses TRBV5-1 and TRBJ1-4; no clear D gene. Germline V gene lookup returns CDR1 SGHRS and CDR2 YFSETQ. The length of the CDR3 is 15 residues. Trimming removed 4 bases from V and 0 bases from J, with 10 bases in between. The CDR3 nucleotides read TGCGCCAGCAGCGTCGATCGAGCAACTAATGAAAAACTGTTTTTT. Protein sequence: CASSVDRATNEKLFF.

This clone was seen only a few times. V and J are TRBV10-2 and TRBJ1-5; 7 bases are shared with TRBD1. The V segment lost 6 bases and the J segment 4 bases; nucleotides outside the gene matches: 3. The CDR3 has 13 amino acids. The V gene's germline CDR1 is WSHSY and CDR2 SAAADI. CDR3 nucleotides: TGCGCCAGCAGAGAACAGGGGAATCAGCCCCAGCATTTT. It translates to CASREQGNQPQHF.

The CDR3 region has the DNA TGTGCCAGCAGACCTTCGTTTGGAGGGCGGTACTCCTACGAGCAGTACTTC. This encodes CASRPSFGGRYSYEQYF. The chain has TRBV7-8 and TRBJ2-7; possible D gene TRBD2, 6 bases. The CDR3 is 17 amino acids. V lost 6 bases to trimming and J lost 0 bases, with 21 bases between them. Germline V gene data show CDR1 as SGHVS and CDR2 as FQNEAQ.

This clone was observed once. This chain uses TRBV7-9 with TRBJ2-7; TRBD2 is a possible D gene (6 bases). The V end lost 1 base, the J end lost 5 bases, and 15 bases lay between the germline ends. Germline values: CDR1 SEHNR, CDR2 FQNEAQ (reference sequence). CDR3 length: 15 residues. CDR3 DNA sequence: TGTGCCAGCAGCTTAGAAGGAGGGCTAGCAGACGAGCAGTACTTC. It specifies CASSLEGGLADEQYF.